These T cell receptor beta chains were read from a single sample in a study of Graves' ophthalmopathy and Graves' hyperthyroidism. TCRdb reprocessed the multiplex PCR reads with MiXCR, giving one entry per CDR3 protein. This table has about 400,000 distinct CDR3 sequences, approximately 16% appearing once. Sequences were obtained from peripheral blood. The receptors originated from a woman between 18 and 29 years old with Graves' ophthalmopathy. The conserved cysteine and the conserved F or W are not part of the CDR3 here.

v_gene	j_gene	CDR3aa
TRBV9	TRBJ1-2	ASSVVGTYGYT
TRBV7-8	TRBJ1-2	ASSQLARGEGYGYT
TRBV6-1	TRBJ2-7	ASSEDGTVYEQY
TRBV6-2/TRBV6-3	TRBJ1-6	ASSYADNNSPLH
TRBV12-3/TRBV12-4	TRBJ2-2	ASRATGNSGELF
TRBV3-2	TRBJ1-1	ASSQEMGLNTEAF
TRBV12-3/TRBV12-4	TRBJ2-2	ASSLPPWASGSGAGELF
TRBV11-3	TRBJ2-7	ASSLDHRGLRDEQY
TRBV18	TRBJ2-3	ASSPIQILRGTHTDTQY
TRBV7-9	TRBJ1-6	ASSLAGQVYNSPLH
TRBV4-3	TRBJ1-1	ASSQDRTGGLNTEAF
TRBV19	TRBJ2-7	ASSNGKSYEQY
TRBV6-1	TRBJ2-5	ASSPLGTTPQETQY
TRBV14	TRBJ1-2	ASSQDFQQGYT
TRBV7-3	TRBJ2-5	ASSDNPGSRKY
TRBV30	TRBJ1-1	ASSGTGDYNTEAF
TRBV28	TRBJ2-7	ASSPLPSYEQY
TRBV6-4	TRBJ1-2	ASRDPGQGISTGYT
TRBV6-5	TRBJ1-2	ASSSPGQGAKGYT
TRBV4-3	TRBJ2-2	ASSQVGAGGTGELF
TRBV2	TRBJ2-5	ASSGNVGFPTGETQY
TRBV6-2/TRBV6-3	TRBJ1-5	ASSRQGGYQPQH
TRBV19	TRBJ2-5	ASTMGGTIGETQY
TRBV5-1	TRBJ2-4	ASSLEGGKNIQY
TRBV19	TRBJ1-6	ASSGPGTGNSPPH
TRBV24-1	TRBJ2-2	ATSDLGTSGGTGELF
TRBV7-8	TRBJ2-5	ASSGTSPRGGSQY
TRBV5-1	TRBJ1-6	ASSPGGSDSPLH
TRBV6-2/TRBV6-3	TRBJ2-5	ASRYDRVQETQY
TRBV12-3/TRBV12-4	TRBJ1-1	ASSFGGGAEAF
TRBV6-2/TRBV6-3	TRBJ2-7	ASTPPGTGTYEQY
TRBV6-5	TRBJ1-1	ASSYGGVGGMNTEAF
TRBV6-2/TRBV6-3	TRBJ2-5	ASSNGLARETQY
TRBV11-2	TRBJ2-7	ASSFLGQGYEQY
TRBV6-1	TRBJ2-2	ASSELTSGRASGELF
TRBV27	TRBJ2-4	ASSLSTGVGGIQY
TRBV2	TRBJ2-7	ASSDPSSLDEQY
TRBV27	TRBJ2-7	ASSLGDGRNEQY
TRBV19	TRBJ1-1	ASTPPGGTEAF
TRBV7-2	TRBJ1-2	ASSLASLDTGAGGYT
TRBV6-2/TRBV6-3	TRBJ2-7	ASSPTLGGYEQY
TRBV19	TRBJ2-7	ASSPPQTYEQY
TRBV30	TRBJ1-1	AWSVDRRLEAF
TRBV6-1	TRBJ2-5	ASSTGRQETQY
TRBV6-2/TRBV6-3	TRBJ2-1	ASSYSGGSYNEQF
TRBV6-1	TRBJ1-5	ASSPFGANQPQH
TRBV4-2	TRBJ2-5	ASSQWGPSRGRGETQY
TRBV30	TRBJ2-5	AWSPWTGRGQETQY
TRBV15	TRBJ1-5	ATSKTGKSNQPQH
TRBV6-1	TRBJ2-7	ASIKEKGSSYEQY
TRBV20-1	TRBJ1-2	SATGTGISYGYT
TRBV27	TRBJ2-7	ASSRTSGRVEQY